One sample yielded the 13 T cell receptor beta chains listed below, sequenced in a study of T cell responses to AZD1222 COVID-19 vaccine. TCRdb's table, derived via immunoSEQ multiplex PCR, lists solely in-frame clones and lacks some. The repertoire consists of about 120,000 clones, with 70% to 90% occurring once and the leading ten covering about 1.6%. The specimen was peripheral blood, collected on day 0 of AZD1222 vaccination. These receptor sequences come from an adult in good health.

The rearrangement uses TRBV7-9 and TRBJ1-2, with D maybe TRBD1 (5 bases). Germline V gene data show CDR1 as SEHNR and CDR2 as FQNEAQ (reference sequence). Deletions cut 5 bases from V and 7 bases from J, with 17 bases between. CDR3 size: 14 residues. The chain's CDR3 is CASSLESGHIGYTF. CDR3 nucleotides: TGTGCCAGCAGCCTAGAATCAGGGCATATTGGCTACACCTTC.

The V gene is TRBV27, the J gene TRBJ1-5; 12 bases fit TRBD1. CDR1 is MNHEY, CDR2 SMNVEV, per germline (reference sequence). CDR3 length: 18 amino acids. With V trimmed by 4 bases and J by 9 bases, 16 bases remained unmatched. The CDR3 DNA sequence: TGTGCCAGCAGTTCCCGGGACAGGGGGCTTTCGGTGGGTGGGCCCCAGCATTTT. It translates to CASSSRDRGLSVGGPQHF.

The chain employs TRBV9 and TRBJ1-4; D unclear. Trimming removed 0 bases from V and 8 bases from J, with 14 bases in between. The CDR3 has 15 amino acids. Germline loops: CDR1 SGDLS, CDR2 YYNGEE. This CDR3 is CASSVGIAPEEKLFF. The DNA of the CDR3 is TGTGCCAGCAGCGTAGGTATAGCTCCGGAGGAAAAACTGTTTTTT.

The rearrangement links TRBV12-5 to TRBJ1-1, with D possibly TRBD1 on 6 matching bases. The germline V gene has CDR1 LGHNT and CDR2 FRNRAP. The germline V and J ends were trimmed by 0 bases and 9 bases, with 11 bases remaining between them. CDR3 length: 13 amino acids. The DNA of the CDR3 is TGTGCTAGTGGTTTGGTAGTTGGGGGGCAAGCTTTCTTT. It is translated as CASGLVVGGQAFF.

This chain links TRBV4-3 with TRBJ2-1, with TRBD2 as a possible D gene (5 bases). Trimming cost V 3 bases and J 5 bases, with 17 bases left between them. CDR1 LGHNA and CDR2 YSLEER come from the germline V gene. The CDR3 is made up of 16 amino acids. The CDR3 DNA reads TGCGCCAGCAGCCAGGCACTACCTTTCGGGGACAATGAGCAGTTCTTC. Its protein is CASSQALPFGDNEQFF.

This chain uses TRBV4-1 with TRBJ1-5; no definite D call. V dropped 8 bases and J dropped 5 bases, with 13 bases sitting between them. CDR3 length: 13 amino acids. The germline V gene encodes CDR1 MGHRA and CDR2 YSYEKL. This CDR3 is CASAPLMDQPQHF. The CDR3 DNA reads TGCGCCAGCGCCCCACTAATGGATCAGCCCCAGCATTTT.

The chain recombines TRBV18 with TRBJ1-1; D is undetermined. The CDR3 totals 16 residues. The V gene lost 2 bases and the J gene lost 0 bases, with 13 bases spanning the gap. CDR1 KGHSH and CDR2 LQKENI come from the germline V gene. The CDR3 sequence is CASSPNGVVLNTEAFF. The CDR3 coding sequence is TGTGCCAGCTCACCAAACGGGGTCGTACTGAACACTGAAGCTTTCTTT. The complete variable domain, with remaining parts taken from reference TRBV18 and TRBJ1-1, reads NAGVMQNPRHLVRRRGQEARLRCSPMKGHSHVYWYRQLPEEGLKFMVYLQKENIIDESGMPKERFSAEFPKEGPSILRIQQVVRGDSAAYFCASSPNGVVLNTEAFFGQGTRLTVV.

The CDR3 here is CASSAMLAGGYEQYF. DNA for the CDR3: TGTGCCAGCAGCGCTATGTTAGCGGGAGGATACGAGCAGTACTTC. The chain is built from TRBV3-1 (or the pseudogene TRBV3-2) and TRBJ2-7, with 10 bases identical to TRBD2. Germline V CDR1 and CDR2: LGHDT, YNNKEL (reference sequence). This CDR3 comprises 15 residues. V was pared by 5 bases and J by 4 bases, with 8 bases of the junction left unmatched.

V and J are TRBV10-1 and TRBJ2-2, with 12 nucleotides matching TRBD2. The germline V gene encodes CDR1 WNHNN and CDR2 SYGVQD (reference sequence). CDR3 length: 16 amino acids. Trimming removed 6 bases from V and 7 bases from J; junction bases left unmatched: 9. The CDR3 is CASSSKLAGGIGELFF. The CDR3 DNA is TGCGCCAGCAGCTCGAAACTAGCGGGAGGAATCGGGGAGCTGTTTTTT.

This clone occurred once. Written as DNA, the CDR3 is TGTGCTAGTGGTTGGGAAGAGAATCAGCCCCAGCATTTT. Amino acid sequence: CASGWEENQPQHF. The chain recombines TRBV12-5 with TRBJ1-5; D is unclear. The CDR3 runs to 13 residues. The germline V gene has CDR1 LGHNT and CDR2 FRNRAP. V gave up 4 bases and J gave up 4 bases, with 8 bases separating them.

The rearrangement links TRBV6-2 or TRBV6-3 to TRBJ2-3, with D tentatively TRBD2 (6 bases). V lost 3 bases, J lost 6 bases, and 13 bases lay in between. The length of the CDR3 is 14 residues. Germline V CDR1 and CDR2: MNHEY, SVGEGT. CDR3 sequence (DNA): TGTGCCAGCAGTTATCACGGGAGTAGGGATACGCAGTATTTT. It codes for CASSYHGSRDTQYF.

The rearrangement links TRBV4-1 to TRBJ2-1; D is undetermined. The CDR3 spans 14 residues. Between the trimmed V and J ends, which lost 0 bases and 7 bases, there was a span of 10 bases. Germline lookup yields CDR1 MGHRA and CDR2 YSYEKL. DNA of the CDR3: TGCGCCAGCAGCCAAGATCGGGTTGGGAATGAGCAGTTCTTC. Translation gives CASSQDRVGNEQFF.

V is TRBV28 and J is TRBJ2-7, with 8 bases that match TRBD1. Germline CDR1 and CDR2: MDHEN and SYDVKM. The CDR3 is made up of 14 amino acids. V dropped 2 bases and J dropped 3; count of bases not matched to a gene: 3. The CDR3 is CASSLRDRHYEQYF. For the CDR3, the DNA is TGTGCCAGCAGTTTACGGGACAGGCACTACGAGCAGTACTTC.